Below are 4 T cell receptor beta chains sequenced from a single sample in a study of monozygotic twins with cystic fibrosis. Repertoires were generated with immunoSEQ multiplex PCR, while TCRdb's copy carries only in-frame clones and drops some. The repertoire consists of tens of thousands of clones, with 80% to 90% occurring once and the leading ten covering roughly 1.2%. The material sequenced was blood. The receptors were gathered from a woman in her 30s with cystic fibrosis.

This chain connects TRBV10-2 to TRBJ1-3; 7 bases match TRBD1. The V and J ends lost 8 bases and 0 bases, in that order; junction bases with no gene match: 10. Germline V gives CDR1 WSHSY, CDR2 SAAADI. This CDR3 region has 16 residues. CDR3 sequence (DNA): TGCGCCAGCGGGACAGAACATAGACTCTCTGGAAACACCATATATTTT. This sequence encodes CASGTEHRLSGNTIYF.

V usage is TRBV13 and J usage is TRBJ1-2; D unresolved. Germline V lookup: CDR1 PRHDT, CDR2 FYEKMQ (reference sequence). The CDR3 length is 15 residues. V dropped 2 bases and J dropped 3 bases, with 13 bases sitting between them. CDR3 protein: CASSLQPRGHYGYTF. CDR3 nucleotide sequence: TGTGCCAGCAGCTTACAACCGAGAGGTCACTATGGCTACACCTTC.

The chain is built from TRBV30 and TRBJ2-7; D is possibly TRBD2 (6 bases). V lost 1 base and J 0 bases, leaving 13 bases between the germline ends. CDR3 length: 15 residues. Germline values: CDR1 GTSNPN, CDR2 SVGIG (reference sequence). CDR3 protein: CAWSGRGLISYEQYF. The CDR3 nucleotides are TGTGCCTGGAGTGGAAGGGGACTGATCTCCTACGAGCAGTACTTC.

The chain uses TRBV29-1 and TRBJ1-2; D is uncertain. This CDR3 contains 15 residues. Trimming removed 0 bases from V and 6 bases from J, with 17 bases in between. Germline V CDR1 and CDR2: SQVTM, ANQGSEA. The CDR3 DNA is TGCAGCGTTGAAGATGGGCTAGGCGCTCAACATGGCTACACCTTC. Amino acid sequence: CSVEDGLGAQHGYTF.